This TCR beta chain was found in a study of blood T cells in healthy people across ages. Then a second PCR, running roughly 7 to 11 cycles, was carried out with a sample-barcoded 5' primer and a J-beta primer mix. TCRdb used MiXCR to reprocess the 5' RACE reads, holding one entry per CDR3 protein. Here the sample spans around 1,700,000 distinct CDR3 sequences, 28% being singletons. V lost 0 bases to trimming and J lost 5 bases, with 8 bases between them. The germline V gene has CDR1 SEHNR and CDR2 FQNEAQ (reference sequence). This CDR3 region has 13 residues. The table lists this clonotype with many counts.

This sequence originates from a woman between 25 and 40 years old in good health. The chain carries TRBV7-9 and TRBJ2-7; D not resolved. Specimen: blood. The CDR3 nucleotides are TGTGCCAGCAGCTTAGCCTCGTCGAACGAGCAGTACTTC. Translated, it gives CASSLASSNEQYF.